Each of the 30 T cell receptor beta chains below was sequenced from the same sample in a study of shared clonotypes between healthy human individuals. The data were produced by immunoSEQ multiplex PCR, yet TCRdb's version contains in-frame clones alone and is incomplete. The sample lists about 2.3 million clones, around 93% seen once, with approximately 0.4% in the top ten. The sample comprised naive CD4+ T cells from PBMCs. Subset meaning: CD45RA+ positively selected. The receptors stem from a man aged 18 to 35 in good health. Some clones in this sample may be carry-over from other donors' samples.

This chain links TRBV30 with TRBJ1-2; D is perhaps TRBD1 (5 bases). This CDR3 region has 12 residues. The germline V gene has CDR1 GTSNPN and CDR2 SVGIG (reference sequence). V lost 2 bases and J lost 7, with 11 bases in between. Written as DNA, the CDR3 is TGTGCCTGGAGTCTCCAGGGAGGTGGCTACACCTTC. Its translation is CAWSLQGGGYTF.

The chain uses TRBV5-1 and TRBJ1-3; D gene unclear. Trimming pared 1 base from V and 0 bases from J, leaving 11 bases between. This CDR3 is 16 amino acids long. CDR1 is SGHRS, CDR2 YFSETQ, per germline. The DNA of the CDR3 is TGCGCCAGCAGCTTGAGCAGGCTTAACTCTGGAAACACCATATATTTT. This sequence encodes CASSLSRLNSGNTIYF.

This chain joins TRBV5-1 and TRBJ2-5, with 10 positions matching TRBD2. V lost 4 bases, J lost 4 bases, and 10 bases stayed unmatched. Germline CDR1 is SGHRS and CDR2 is YFSETQ. This CDR3 is built from 16 residues. The CDR3 nucleotides are TGCGCCAGCAGCGGCGGGGGAGCGGGAGGGATAGAGACCCAGTACTTC. Residues: CASSGGGAGGIETQYF. The full variable domain, with the rest looked up from reference TRBV5-1 and TRBJ2-5, is KAGVTQTPRYLIKTRGQQVTLSCSPISGHRSVSWYQQTPGQGLQFLFEYFSETQRNKGNFPGRFSGRQFSNSRSEMNVSTLELGDSALYLCASSGGGAGGIETQYFGPGTRLLVL.

The V and J genes are TRBV28 and TRBJ2-7; D remains ambiguous. CDR1 MDHEN and CDR2 SYDVKM come from the germline V gene. V dropped 2 bases and J dropped 4 bases, with 12 bases sitting between them. CDR3 size: 14 residues. CDR3 in amino acids: CASSLVVLGYEQYF. CDR3 nucleotide sequence: TGTGCCAGCAGTTTAGTGGTTTTAGGGTACGAGCAGTACTTC.

V is TRBV28 and J is TRBJ1-4; no reliable D call. Germline V gene sequence: CDR1 MDHEN, CDR2 SYDVKM. The germline V and J ends were trimmed by 5 bases and 11 bases, with 12 bases remaining between them. This CDR3 has 12 amino acids. CDR3 amino acids: CASSAIISKLFF. For the CDR3, the DNA is TGTGCCAGCAGTGCTATAATTTCCAAACTGTTTTTT.

The rearrangement joins TRBV9 to TRBJ2-6; D is unclear. The germline gives CDR1 SGDLS, CDR2 YYNGEE. Deletions cut 1 base from V and 1 base from J, with 3 bases between. CDR3 length: 14 amino acids. The CDR3 reads CASSVISGANVLTF. DNA for the CDR3: TGTGCCAGCAGCGTAATTTCTGGGGCCAACGTCCTGACTTTC. The variable domain in full, completed from reference TRBV9 and TRBJ2-6, reads DSGVTQTPKHLITATGQRVTLRCSPRSGDLSVYWYQQSLDQGLQFLIQYYNGEERAKGNILERFSAQQFPDLHSELNLSSLELGDSALYFCASSVISGANVLTFGAGSRLTVL.

The chain joins TRBV13 to TRBJ1-2; TRBD1 might be the D (6 bases). V lost 8 bases, J lost 0 bases, and 16 bases lay in between. The germline V gene has CDR1 PRHDT and CDR2 FYEKMQ (reference sequence). The length of the CDR3 is 15 residues. The CDR3 sequence: CASLPNTGSNYGYTF. CDR3 DNA: TGTGCCAGCCTACCAAACACAGGGTCTAACTATGGCTACACCTTC. Complete variable domain (other parts from reference TRBV13 and TRBJ1-2): AAGVIQSPRHLIKEKRETATLKCYPIPRHDTVYWYQQGPGQDPQFLISFYEKMQSDKGSIPDRFSAQQFSDYHSELNMSSLELGDSALYFCASLPNTGSNYGYTFGSGTRLTVV.

As concerns this clone: The same CDR3 arises from other DNA sequences in this sample as well. The V and J genes are TRBV18 and TRBJ2-7; TRBD1 might be the D (6 bases). Trimming stripped 3 bases from V and 2 bases from J, with 11 bases between. In germline, CDR1 is KGHSH, CDR2 LQKENI. This CDR3 has 14 amino acids. The CDR3 protein is CASSPQTGPYEQYF. The CDR3 nucleotides read TGTGCCAGCTCACCCCAGACAGGTCCCTACGAGCAGTACTTC.

The chain has TRBV7-3 and TRBJ2-2, with a tentative D call TRBD2 (5 bases). The germline V gene encodes CDR1 SGHTA and CDR2 FQGTGA. The CDR3 covers 17 residues. With 5 bases removed from V and 5 bases from J, the gap between germline ends came to 21 bases. The CDR3 is CASSMLPTRDETGELFF. In DNA, the CDR3 is TGTGCCAGCAGCATGCTACCAACTAGGGATGAGACCGGGGAGCTGTTTTTT. The full variable domain, rest sourced from reference TRBV7-3 and TRBJ2-2, is GAGVSQTPSNKVTEKGKYVELRCDPISGHTALYWYRQSLGQGPEFLIYFQGTGAADDSGLPNDRFFAVRPEGSVSTLKIQRTERGDSAVYLCASSMLPTRDETGELFFGEGSRLTVL.

Details on this clone: This specimen includes other DNA sequences encoding the same CDR3. V and J are TRBV7-6 and TRBJ1-5; no reliable D call. Trimming took 4 bases from V and 6 from J, leaving 10 bases between them. Germline values: CDR1 SGHVS, CDR2 FNYEAQ. This CDR3 has 13 amino acids. CDR3 in amino acids: CASSSRVGQPQHF. CDR3 in DNA: TGTGCCAGCAGCTCAAGGGTTGGTCAGCCCCAGCATTTT.

The CDR3 sequence is CASSPLGLSYEQYF. CDR3 sequence (DNA): TGTGCCAGCAGCCCCCTGGGACTGTCCTACGAGCAGTACTTC. The rearrangement joins TRBV7-9 to TRBJ2-7, with D perhaps matching TRBD2 (6 bases). Trimming left V 5 bases short and J 1 base short, with 12 bases between. This CDR3 region has 14 residues. Looked up from germline, CDR1 is SEHNR and CDR2 is FQNEAQ (reference sequence). Using reference TRBV7-9 and TRBJ2-7 for the parts outside the CDR3, the full variable domain is DTGVSQNPRHKITKRGQNVTFRCDPISEHNRLYWYRQTLGQGPEFLTYFQNEAQLEKSRLLSDRFSAERPKGSFSTLEIQRTEQGDSAMYLCASSPLGLSYEQYFGPGTRLTVT.

As concerns this clone: At the DNA level, this CDR3 is encoded by other sequences in the same sample as well. The chain couples TRBV27 to TRBJ1-1, with a possible D match to TRBD1 (6 bases). The CDR3 sequence is 14 residues long. Trimming took off 5 bases at V and 1 base at J, with 11 bases between the two ends. Germline values: CDR1 MNHEY, CDR2 SMNVEV (reference sequence). CDR3 in amino acids: CASSPQGGNTEAFF. CDR3 sequence (DNA): TGTGCCAGCAGTCCACAGGGAGGGAACACTGAAGCTTTCTTT.

This chain uses TRBV5-8 with TRBJ1-4; D not resolved. Trimming pared 2 bases from V and 4 bases from J, leaving 9 bases between. Per germline, CDR1 SGHTS and CDR2 YDEGEE. This CDR3 has 14 amino acids. CDR3 amino acids: CASSFPGVNEKLFF. CDR3 bases: TGTGCCAGCAGCTTTCCGGGAGTTAATGAAAAACTGTTTTTT.

The V and J genes are TRBV11-2 and TRBJ1-1; D gene ambiguous. Germline CDR1 is SGHAT and CDR2 is FQNNGV. This CDR3 is 13 amino acids long. The ends were cut back, 3 bases at V and 3 bases at J, with 8 bases in the middle. The CDR3 reads CASSFTRYTEAFF. In DNA, the CDR3 is TGTGCCAGCAGCTTTACACGGTACACTGAAGCTTTCTTT.

The chain is built from TRBV28 and TRBJ2-3, with 9 bases lining up with TRBD2. The ends lost 7 bases at V and 1 base at J; junction bases unmatched: 27. The CDR3 totals 22 residues. Germline values: CDR1 MDHEN, CDR2 SYDVKM. The CDR3 loop is CASIPSGSGGFSWTSGTDTQYF. The CDR3 nucleotides read TGTGCCAGCATTCCCTCTGGGTCAGGGGGGTTTAGCTGGACTAGCGGCACAGATACGCAGTATTTT.

This clone was detected a few times. This same CDR3 is encoded by further DNA sequences in the sample. V usage is TRBV7-3 and J usage is TRBJ1-1; D call uncertain. Trimming removed 4 bases at V and 5 bases at J, with 11 bases between. Per the germline V gene, CDR1 is SGHTA and CDR2 is FQGTGA. The CDR3 runs 13 residues. The CDR3 sequence is CASSSGGGTEAFF. CDR3 coding DNA: TGTGCCAGCAGCTCAGGAGGAGGGACTGAAGCTTTCTTT.

The chain joins TRBV5-1 to TRBJ1-3, with 8 nucleotides matching TRBD1. Per the germline V gene, CDR1 is SGHRS and CDR2 is YFSETQ. The V gene end was trimmed by 4 bases and the J gene end by 2 bases; junction bases not matched to a gene: 5. The CDR3 totals 15 residues. The DNA for the CDR3 is TGCGCCAGCAGCGTCACAGGGGGGCCTGGAAACACCATATATTTT. The encoded protein is CASSVTGGPGNTIYF.

This chain links TRBV5-6 with TRBJ2-1, with TRBD2 matching 12 bases. The CDR3 loop spans 17 amino acids. Germline CDR1 reads SGHDT; CDR2 reads YYEEEE. J lost 5 bases, V lost 4 bases, and 10 bases had no gene match. DNA of the CDR3: TGTGCCAGCAGCACTATCTTCCTAGCGGGAGGGAACAATGAGCAGTTCTTC. This codes for CASSTIFLAGGNNEQFF.

CDR3 sequence (DNA): TGCAGCGTTGAACTAACGGGACTCGGCACAGATACGCAGTATTTT. Protein sequence: CSVELTGLGTDTQYF. The rearrangement joins TRBV29-1 to TRBJ2-3; D is possibly TRBD2 (6 bases). The length of the CDR3 is 15 residues. Germline V CDR1 and CDR2: SQVTM, ANQGSEA. Trimming pared 2 bases from V and 1 base from J, leaving 13 bases between.

V usage is TRBV11-2 and J usage is TRBJ1-2; D remains ambiguous. Trimming cost V 5 bases and J 4 bases, with 8 bases left between them. CDR1 and CDR2 from the germline V gene are SGHAT and FQNNGV. The CDR3 is made up of 12 amino acids. DNA for the CDR3: TGTGCCAGCAGCCAAAACTCCTATGGCTACACCTTC. It yields the protein CASSQNSYGYTF.

CDR3 sequence reads: CAWSADSGQRGLNIQYF. The DNA of the CDR3 is TGTGCCTGGAGTGCAGACTCCGGACAGCGAGGGTTGAACATTCAGTACTTC. The J gene is TRBJ2-4, the V gene TRBV30; D is perhaps TRBD1 (6 bases). V lost 1 base and J 7 bases, leaving 23 bases between the germline ends. CDR1 is GTSNPN, CDR2 SVGIG, per germline (reference sequence). This CDR3 has 17 amino acids.

This sequence joins TRBV21-1 and TRBJ1-2; TRBD1, the table's D call, lacks a check against the DNA. TRBV21-1 is noted as a pseudogene. The CDR3 is 15 residues long. The CDR3 DNA follows: TGTGCCAGCAGAAAGCAAATCCAGGTGAACTATGGCTACACCTTC. It translates to CASRKQIQVNYGYTF.

With respect to this clone: The identical CDR3 is also encoded by other nucleotide sequences in the sample. The rearrangement joins TRBV9 to TRBJ2-2; D could derive from TRBD1 or TRBD2 (6 bases each). The CDR3 extends over 14 amino acids. From germline, CDR1 is SGDLS and CDR2 YYNGEE. V lost 0 bases and J lost 6, with 9 bases in between. Written as DNA, the CDR3 is TGTGCCAGCAGCGTAGCCGGGGGCGCCGGGGAGCTGTTTTTT. Protein: CASSVAGGAGELFF.

The rearrangement joins TRBV5-5 to TRBJ1-3, with 7 bases that match TRBD1. The CDR3 has 18 residues. CDR1 is SGHKS, CDR2 YYEKEE, per germline (reference sequence). With V trimmed by 0 bases and J by 0 bases, 9 bases remained unmatched. CDR3 residues: CASSLVVGTVTSGNTIYF. In DNA, the CDR3 is TGTGCCAGCAGCTTGGTCGTCGGGACAGTGACCTCTGGAAACACCATATATTTT.

In this sample, this clone turned up once. The chain links TRBV5-1 to TRBJ2-3; 9 bases fit TRBD1. Germline V gene lookup returns CDR1 SGHRS and CDR2 YFSETQ. V dropped 4 bases and J dropped 4; count of bases not matched to a gene: 10. This CDR3 is 16 amino acids long. The DNA for the CDR3 is TGCGCCAGCAGCGATCCACAGGGGGCTGGGGCAGATACGCAGTATTTT. Residues: CASSDPQGAGADTQYF.

The rearrangement joins TRBV5-6 to TRBJ2-1; 8 bases agree with TRBD2. Looked up from germline, CDR1 is SGHDT and CDR2 is YYEEEE. There are 16 residues in the CDR3. Trimming took 2 bases from V and 4 from J; bases not matched to a gene: 8. The CDR3 sequence: CASSFLGGAPYNEQFF. CDR3 DNA sequence: TGTGCCAGCAGCTTCCTCGGGGGGGCTCCGTACAATGAGCAGTTCTTC.

This CDR3 is CASSLQGQIAKNIQYF. CDR3 nucleotide sequence: TGTGCCAGCAGCTTACAGGGGCAGATAGCCAAAAACATTCAGTACTTC. The chain carries TRBV7-2 and TRBJ2-4; a weak D match, TRBD1 (6 bases). Per the germline V gene, CDR1 is SGHTA and CDR2 is FQGNSA. The CDR3 runs to 16 residues. The V gene lost 2 bases and the J gene lost 0 bases, with 11 bases spanning the gap. The whole variable domain, remainder taken from reference TRBV7-2 and TRBJ2-4, is GAGVSQSPSNKVTEKGKDVELRCDPISGHTALYWYRQSLGQGLEFLIYFQGNSAPDKSGLPSDRFSAERTGGSVSTLTIQRTQQEDSAVYLCASSLQGQIAKNIQYFGAGTRLSVL.

The V gene is TRBV18, the J gene TRBJ2-5; TRBD2 matches 7 bases. V gave up 3 bases and J gave up 5 bases; unmatched junction bases: 9. In germline, CDR1 is KGHSH, CDR2 LQKENI. This CDR3 is built from 15 residues. The DNA for the CDR3 is TGTGCCAGCTCACCCCGGGCGGGAGCGGGGGAGACCCAGTACTTC. Translating it yields CASSPRAGAGETQYF.

The V gene is TRBV28, the J gene TRBJ2-3; D not certain. Germline CDR1 is MDHEN and CDR2 is SYDVKM. V was pared by 1 base and J by 4 bases, with 6 bases between. This CDR3 spans 13 amino acids. CDR3 sequence (DNA): TGTGCCAGCAGTTTATCGAGTCCAGATACGCAGTATTTT. Its translation is CASSLSSPDTQYF.

The J gene is TRBJ2-1, the V gene TRBV2; no firm D call. V lost 8 bases and J lost 6, with 20 bases in between. This CDR3 region has 15 residues. The V gene's germline CDR1 is SNHLY and CDR2 FYNNEI. CDR3 sequence reads: CASSTQKTPSNEQFF. The CDR3 bases are TGTGCCAGCTCTACCCAGAAAACTCCCTCCAATGAGCAGTTCTTC.